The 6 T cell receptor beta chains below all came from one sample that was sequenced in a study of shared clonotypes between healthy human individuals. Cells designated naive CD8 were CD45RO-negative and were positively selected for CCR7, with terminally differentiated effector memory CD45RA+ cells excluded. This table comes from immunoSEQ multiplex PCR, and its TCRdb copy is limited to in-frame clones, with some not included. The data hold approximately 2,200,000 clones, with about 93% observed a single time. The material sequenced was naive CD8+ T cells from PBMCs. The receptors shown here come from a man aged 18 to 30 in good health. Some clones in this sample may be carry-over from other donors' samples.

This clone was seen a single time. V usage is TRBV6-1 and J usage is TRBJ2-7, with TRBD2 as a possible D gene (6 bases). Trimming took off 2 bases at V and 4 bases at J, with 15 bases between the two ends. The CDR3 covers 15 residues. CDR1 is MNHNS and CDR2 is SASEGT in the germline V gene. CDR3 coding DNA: TGTGCCAGCAGTGAACCGGGACTCCTACCTTACGAGCAGTACTTC. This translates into CASSEPGLLPYEQYF.

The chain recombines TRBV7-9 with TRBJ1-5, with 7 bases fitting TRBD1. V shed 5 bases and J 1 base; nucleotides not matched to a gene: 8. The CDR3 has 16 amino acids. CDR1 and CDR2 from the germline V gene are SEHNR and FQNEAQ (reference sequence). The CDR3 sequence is CASSAPGGSSNQPQHF. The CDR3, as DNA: TGTGCCAGCAGCGCCCCAGGGGGATCAAGCAATCAGCCCCAGCATTTT.

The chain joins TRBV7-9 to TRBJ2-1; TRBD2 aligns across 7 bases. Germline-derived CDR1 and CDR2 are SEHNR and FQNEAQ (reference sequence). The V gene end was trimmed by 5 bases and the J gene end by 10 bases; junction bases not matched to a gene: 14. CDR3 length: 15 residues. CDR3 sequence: CASSTDLLGGREQFF. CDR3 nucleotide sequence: TGTGCCAGCAGCACCGACCTACTGGGGGGGAGGGAGCAGTTCTTC.

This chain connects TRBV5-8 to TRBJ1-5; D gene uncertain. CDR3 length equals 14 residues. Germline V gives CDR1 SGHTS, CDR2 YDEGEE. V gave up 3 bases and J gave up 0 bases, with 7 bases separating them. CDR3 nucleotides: TGTGCCAGCAGCTACCTATATAGCAATCAGCCCCAGCATTTT. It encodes CASSYLYSNQPQHF.

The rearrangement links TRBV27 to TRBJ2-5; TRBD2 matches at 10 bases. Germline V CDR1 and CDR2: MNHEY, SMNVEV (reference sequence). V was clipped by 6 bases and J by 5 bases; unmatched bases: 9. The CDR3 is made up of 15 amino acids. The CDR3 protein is CASSLLAGDSETQYF. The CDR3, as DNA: TGTGCCAGCAGCCTGCTAGCGGGAGATTCGGAGACCCAGTACTTC.

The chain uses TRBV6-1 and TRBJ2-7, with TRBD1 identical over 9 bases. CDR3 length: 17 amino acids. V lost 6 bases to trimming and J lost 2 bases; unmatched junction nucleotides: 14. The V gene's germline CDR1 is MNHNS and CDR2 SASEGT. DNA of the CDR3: TGTGCCAGCAGCGAAAGGGCAGACGGGACAGGGCCCTACGAGCAGTACTTC. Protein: CASSERADGTGPYEQYF.